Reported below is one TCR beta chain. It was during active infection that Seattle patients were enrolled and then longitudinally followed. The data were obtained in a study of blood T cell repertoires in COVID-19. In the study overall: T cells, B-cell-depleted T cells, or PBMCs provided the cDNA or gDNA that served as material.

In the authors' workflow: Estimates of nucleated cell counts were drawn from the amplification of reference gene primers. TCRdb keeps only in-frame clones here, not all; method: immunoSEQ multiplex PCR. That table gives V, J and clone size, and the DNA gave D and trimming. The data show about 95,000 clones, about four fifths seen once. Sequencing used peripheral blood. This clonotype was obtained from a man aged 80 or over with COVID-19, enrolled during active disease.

CDR3 region: CASSLRTPKSSGNTIYF. As DNA, the CDR3 is TGTGCCAGCAGCCTGCGGACACCCAAGAGCTCTGGAAACACCATATATTTT. This sequence joins TRBV14 and TRBJ1-3; D might be TRBD1 (5 bases). The CDR3 has 17 residues. Germline CDR1 SGHDN, CDR2 FVKESK. V was trimmed by 4 bases and J by 0 bases, leaving 16 bases between them. The full variable domain, rest sourced from reference TRBV14 and TRBJ1-3, is EAGVTQFPSHSVIEKGQTVTLRCDPISGHDNLYWYRRVMGKEIKFLLHFVKESKQDESGMPNNRFLAERTGGTYSTLKVQPAELEDSGVYFCASSLRTPKSSGNTIYFGEGSWLTVV.